The present T cell receptor beta chain was sequenced within a study of cytomegalovirus exposure and HLA in healthy donors. Turning to the study itself: Membership in the Caucasian-associated ancestry cluster was found for around four fifths of 300 to 500 genotyped donors.

PCR used 60 Vbeta primers and 13 Jbeta primers. Some clones are missing from TCRdb's copy, which holds only in-frame ones; the method was immunoSEQ multiplex PCR. The table records roughly 140,000 clones, over 60% of them present only once. Study-level results: Segments of the TCR beta V type were, in most cases, productive about 87% or about 30% of the time in an earlier analysis. In a later analysis, compared with equally common non-associated chains, HLA-associated beta chains were more expanded.

This clone came up once. No antigen is known for it. The CDR3 length is 14 residues. V lost 3 bases, J lost 1 base, and 1 base stayed unmatched. Germline V gene lookup returns CDR1 PRHDT and CDR2 FYEKMQ (reference sequence). This clonotype was obtained from a woman aged 25 to 39 in good health and CMV-seropositive. J is TRBJ2-3 and V is TRBV13, with 7 bases that match TRBD1. The sequenced sample was PBMCs. The CDR3, as DNA: TGTGCCAGCAGCTTCGGGACAGGCACAGATACGCAGTATTTT. As protein: CASSFGTGTDTQYF.